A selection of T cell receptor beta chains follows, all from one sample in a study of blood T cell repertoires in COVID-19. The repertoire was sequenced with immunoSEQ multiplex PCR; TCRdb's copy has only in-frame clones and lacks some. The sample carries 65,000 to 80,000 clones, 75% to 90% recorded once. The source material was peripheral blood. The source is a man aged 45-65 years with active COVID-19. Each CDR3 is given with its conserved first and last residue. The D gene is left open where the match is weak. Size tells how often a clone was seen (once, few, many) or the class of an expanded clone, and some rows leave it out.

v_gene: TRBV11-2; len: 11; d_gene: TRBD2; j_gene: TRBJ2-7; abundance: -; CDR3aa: CASSSGLAEDF
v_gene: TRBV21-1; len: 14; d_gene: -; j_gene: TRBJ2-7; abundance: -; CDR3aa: CAVLDRDRVREQYF
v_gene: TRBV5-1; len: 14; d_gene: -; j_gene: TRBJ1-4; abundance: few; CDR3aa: CASSLEQGGEKLFF
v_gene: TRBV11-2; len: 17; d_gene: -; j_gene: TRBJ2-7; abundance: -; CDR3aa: CASSLDRWREQTYEQYF
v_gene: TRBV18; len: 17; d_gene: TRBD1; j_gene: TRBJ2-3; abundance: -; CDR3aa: CASSPLSGTGYTDTQYF
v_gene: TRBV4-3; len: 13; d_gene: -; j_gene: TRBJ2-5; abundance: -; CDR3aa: CASSRGLLETQYF
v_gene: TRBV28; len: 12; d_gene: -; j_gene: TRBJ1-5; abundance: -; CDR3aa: CASSSRGQPQHF
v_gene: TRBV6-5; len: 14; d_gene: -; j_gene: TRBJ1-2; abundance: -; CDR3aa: CASRRTASDYGYTF
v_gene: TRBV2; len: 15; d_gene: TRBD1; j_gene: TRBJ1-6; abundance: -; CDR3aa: CASRPTGGENSPLHF
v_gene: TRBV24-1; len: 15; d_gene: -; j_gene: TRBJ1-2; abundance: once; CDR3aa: CATSDLSGALDGYTF
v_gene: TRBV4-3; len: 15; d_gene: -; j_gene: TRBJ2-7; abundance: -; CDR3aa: CASSQEAGSSYEQYF
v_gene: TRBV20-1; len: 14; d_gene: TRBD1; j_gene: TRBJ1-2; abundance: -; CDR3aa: CSASDDRGRNGYTF
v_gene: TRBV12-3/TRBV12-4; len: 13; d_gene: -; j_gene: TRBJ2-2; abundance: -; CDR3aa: CATLQDLPGELFF
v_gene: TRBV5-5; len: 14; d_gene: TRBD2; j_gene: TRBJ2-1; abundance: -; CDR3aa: CASSFGLADNEQFF
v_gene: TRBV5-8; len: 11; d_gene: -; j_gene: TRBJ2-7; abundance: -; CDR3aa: CASSRSYEQYF
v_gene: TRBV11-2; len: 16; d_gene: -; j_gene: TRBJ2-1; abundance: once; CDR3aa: CASSQDGRGPYNEQFF
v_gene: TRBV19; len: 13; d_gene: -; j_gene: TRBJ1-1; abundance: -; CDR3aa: CASSIPFYAEAFF
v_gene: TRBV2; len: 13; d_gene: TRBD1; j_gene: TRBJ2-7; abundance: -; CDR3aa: CAATDREAYEQYF
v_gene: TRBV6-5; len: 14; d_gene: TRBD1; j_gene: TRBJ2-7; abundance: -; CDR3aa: CASRGQGASYEQYF
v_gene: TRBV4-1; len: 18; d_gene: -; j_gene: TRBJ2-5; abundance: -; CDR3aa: CASSQDTTSPGEQETQYF
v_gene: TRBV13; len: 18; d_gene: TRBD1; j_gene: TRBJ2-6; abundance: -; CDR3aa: CASSPGTGERAGANVLTF
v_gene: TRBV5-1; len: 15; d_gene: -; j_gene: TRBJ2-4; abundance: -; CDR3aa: CASIRSGLTKNIQYF
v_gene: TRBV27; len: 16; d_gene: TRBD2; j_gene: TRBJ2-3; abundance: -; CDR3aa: CASSSYSGGRSAAQYF
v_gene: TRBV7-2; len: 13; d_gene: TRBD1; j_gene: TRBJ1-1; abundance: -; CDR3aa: CASKSGQDTEAFF
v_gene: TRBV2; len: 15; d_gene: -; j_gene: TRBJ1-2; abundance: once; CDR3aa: CASSEGPGANYGYTF
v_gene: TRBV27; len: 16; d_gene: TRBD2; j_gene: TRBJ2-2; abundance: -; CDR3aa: CASSLGLAVNTGELFF
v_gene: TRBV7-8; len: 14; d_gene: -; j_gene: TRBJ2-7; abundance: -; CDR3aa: CASSGVGGPKEQYF
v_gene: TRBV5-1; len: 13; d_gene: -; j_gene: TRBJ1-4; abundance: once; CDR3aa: CASSDSYNEKLFF
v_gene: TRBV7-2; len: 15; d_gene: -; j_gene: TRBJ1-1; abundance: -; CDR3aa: CASSLQWGGNTEAFF
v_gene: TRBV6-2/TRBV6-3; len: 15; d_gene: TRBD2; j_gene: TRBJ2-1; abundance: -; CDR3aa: CASSYSAGGQNEQFF
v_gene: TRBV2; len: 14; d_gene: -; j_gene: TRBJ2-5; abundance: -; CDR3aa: CASSQGGAEETQYF
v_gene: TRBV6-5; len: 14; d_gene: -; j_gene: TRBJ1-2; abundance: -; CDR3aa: CASSYDSVSYGYTF
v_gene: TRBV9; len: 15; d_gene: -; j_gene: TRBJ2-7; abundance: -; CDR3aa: CASSVAADSSYEQYF
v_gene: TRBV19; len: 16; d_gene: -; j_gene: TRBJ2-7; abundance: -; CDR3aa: CASSTIQGGDAYEQYF
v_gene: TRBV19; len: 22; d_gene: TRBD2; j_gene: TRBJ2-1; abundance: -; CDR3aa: CASSPGVAGAGVSGVTYNEQFF
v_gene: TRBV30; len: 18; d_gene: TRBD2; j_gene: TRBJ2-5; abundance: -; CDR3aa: CAWSVTRTSGAYWETQYF
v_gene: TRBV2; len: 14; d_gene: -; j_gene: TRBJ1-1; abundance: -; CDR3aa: CASKQQVAGTEAFF
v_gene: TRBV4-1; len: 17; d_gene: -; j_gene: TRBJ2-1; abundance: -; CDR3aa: CASSQFSDGLSYNEQFF
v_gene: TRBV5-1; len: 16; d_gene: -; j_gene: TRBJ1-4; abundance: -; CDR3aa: CASSMGQRATNEKLFF
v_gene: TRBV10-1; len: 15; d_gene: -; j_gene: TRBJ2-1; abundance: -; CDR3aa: CASSESDGSLGEQFF
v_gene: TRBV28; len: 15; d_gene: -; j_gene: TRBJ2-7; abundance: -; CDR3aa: CASSPWSRISYEQYF
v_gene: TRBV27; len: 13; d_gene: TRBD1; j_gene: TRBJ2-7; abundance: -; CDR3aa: CATGRQGESEQYF
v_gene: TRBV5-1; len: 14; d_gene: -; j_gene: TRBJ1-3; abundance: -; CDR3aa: CASSSGLWGNTIYF
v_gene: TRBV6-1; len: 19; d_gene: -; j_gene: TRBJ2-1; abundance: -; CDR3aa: CASSEMGLGSRGRVNEQFF
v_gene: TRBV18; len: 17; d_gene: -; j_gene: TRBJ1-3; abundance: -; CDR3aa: CASSPDRGSISGNTIYF
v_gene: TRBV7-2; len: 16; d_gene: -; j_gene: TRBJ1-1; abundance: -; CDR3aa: CASSSAFRSGDPEAFF
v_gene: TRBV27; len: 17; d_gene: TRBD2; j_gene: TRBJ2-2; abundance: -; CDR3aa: CASSAGELAGYTGELFF
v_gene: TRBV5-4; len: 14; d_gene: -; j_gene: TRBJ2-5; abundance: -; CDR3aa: CASSLAQAQETQYF
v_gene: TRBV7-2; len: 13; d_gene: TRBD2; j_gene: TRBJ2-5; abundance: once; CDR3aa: CASSRSGAETQYF
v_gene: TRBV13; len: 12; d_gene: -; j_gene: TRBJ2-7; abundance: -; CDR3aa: CASSLKRDEQYF
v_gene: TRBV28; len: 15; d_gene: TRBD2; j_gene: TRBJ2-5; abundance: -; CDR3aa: CASKTSGTTQETQYF
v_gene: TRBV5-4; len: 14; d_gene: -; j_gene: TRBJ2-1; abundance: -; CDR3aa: CASSLGDSYNEQFF
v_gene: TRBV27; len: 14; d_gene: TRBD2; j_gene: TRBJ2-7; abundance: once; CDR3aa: CASSYRTSVNEQYF